Listed here are 18 T cell receptor beta chains from one sample, sequenced in a study of CD8 T cells in Susac syndrome. Reverse transcription of about 0.5 to 1 ug RNA used random hexamers. TCRdb itself ran the immunoSEQ multiplex PCR reads through MiXCR, one entry per CDR3 protein. The sample yields tens of thousands of distinct CDR3 sequences, roughly 95% seen once. The sequenced sample was CD8+ T cells from PBMCs. These TCRs come from a human donor with multiple sclerosis.

The V call is TRBV12-3 or TRBV12-4, the J call TRBJ2-3; 8 bases are shared with TRBD1. This CDR3 comprises 15 residues. Losses at the gene ends were 5 bases for V and 2 bases for J; bases not matched to a gene: 6. The DNA for the CDR3 is TGTGCCAGCAGTCCCCGGGACAGGCTCACAGATACGCAGTATTTT. Translating it yields CASSPRDRLTDTQYF.

This clonotype is a singleton in its sample. V usage is TRBV6-2 or TRBV6-3 and J usage is TRBJ2-5, with D perhaps TRBD2 (6 bases). Trimming took 5 bases from V and 1 from J, leaving 11 bases between them. The CDR3 is 14 residues long. CDR1 and CDR2 (germline): MNHEY, SVGEGT. This CDR3 reads CASSQTGVQETQYF. The CDR3 coding sequence is TGTGCCAGCAGTCAAACGGGGGTCCAAGAGACCCAGTACTTC.

The V and J genes are TRBV6-5 and TRBJ2-2, with 10 bases identical to TRBD1. V lost 6 bases and J lost 4; bases outside the gene matches: 5. CDR1 is MNHEY, CDR2 SVGAGI, per germline. The CDR3 totals 15 residues. The CDR3 loop is CASSAGTGVTGELFF. CDR3 DNA: TGTGCCAGCAGCGCCGGGACAGGGGTCACCGGGGAGCTGTTTTTT.

This chain connects TRBV27 to TRBJ2-6; 9 nucleotides agree with TRBD2. From germline, CDR1 is MNHEY and CDR2 SMNVEV (reference sequence). This CDR3 region has 17 residues. V lost 8 bases, J lost 0 bases, and 8 bases stayed unmatched. CDR3 sequence reads: CASLAGGASSGANVLTF. Here the CDR3 DNA reads TGTGCCAGCCTGGCGGGGGGGGCCAGCTCTGGGGCCAACGTCCTGACTTTC.

The V gene is TRBV7-9, the J gene TRBJ2-1; weak D call: TRBD1 (6 bases). V lost 8 bases, J lost 8 bases, and 25 bases lay in between. Germline CDR1 reads SEHNR; CDR2 reads FQNEAQ (reference sequence). The CDR3 is made up of 16 amino acids. The CDR3 nucleotides read TGTGCCAGCGGCGCCGGGACAAGAGGACACGTCCATGAGCAGTTCTTC. Its translation is CASGAGTRGHVHEQFF.

The chain couples TRBV6-2 or TRBV6-3 to TRBJ1-1, with 8 bases lining up with TRBD1. This CDR3 has 15 residues. From germline, CDR1 is MNHEY and CDR2 SVGEGT. V was pared by 6 bases and J by 5 bases, with 11 bases of the junction left unmatched. The CDR3 nucleotides are TGTGCCAGCAGCTCCCGGACAGGGCGGGGAACTGAAGCTTTCTTT. It encodes CASSSRTGRGTEAFF.

This chain links TRBV12-3 or TRBV12-4 with TRBJ2-7; possible D gene TRBD2, 7 bases. The CDR3 is 13 residues long. V was pared by 3 bases and J by 6 bases, with 12 bases between. This CDR3 reads CASSFKGGGEQYF. Written as DNA, the CDR3 is TGTGCCAGCAGTTTTAAGGGGGGGGGCGAGCAGTACTTC.

This chain uses TRBV19 with TRBJ2-1; TRBD2 matches at 11 bases. The length of the CDR3 is 14 residues. V lost 2 bases to trimming and J lost 10 bases; unmatched junction nucleotides: 4. Per germline, CDR1 LNHDA and CDR2 SQIVND (reference sequence). CDR3 in amino acids: CASSILAGGDEQFF. The CDR3 nucleotides read TGTGCCAGTAGTATACTAGCGGGGGGAGACGAGCAGTTCTTC. The complete variable domain, with remaining parts taken from reference TRBV19 and TRBJ2-1, reads DGGITQSPKYLFRKEGQNVTLSCEQNLNHDAMYWYRQDPGQGLRLIYYSQIVNDFQKGDIAEGYSVSREKKESFPLTVTSAQKNPTAFYLCASSILAGGDEQFFGPGTRLTVL.

The rearrangement links TRBV6-5 to TRBJ2-2, with D tentatively TRBD1 or TRBD2 (6 bases each). The V end lost 2 bases, the J end lost 4 bases, and 17 bases lay between the germline ends. This CDR3 has 17 residues. Germline V gene data show CDR1 as MNHEY and CDR2 as SVGAGI. The CDR3 nucleotides read TGTGCCAGCAGTTACCATAGAGGGGGGATAATCACCGGGGAGCTGTTTTTT. Amino acids: CASSYHRGGIITGELFF.

This clonotype was seen only once. The rearrangement links TRBV19 to TRBJ2-7; 10 positions agree with TRBD2. The CDR3 has 15 residues. The junction had 7 bases not matched to a gene; V was cut back by 4 bases and J by 4 bases. Germline CDR1 is LNHDA and CDR2 is SQIVND (reference sequence). DNA of the CDR3: TGTGCCAGTAGTAGGACTAGCGGAGATTATTACGAGCAGTACTTC. As protein: CASSRTSGDYYEQYF.

The genes are TRBV13 and TRBJ1-2; 8 bases are a match to TRBD1. V shed 4 bases, J shed 1 base, and the junction held 8 bases outside the gene matches. CDR1 PRHDT and CDR2 FYEKMQ come from the germline V gene (reference sequence). This CDR3 is 16 amino acids long. This CDR3 reads CASSSQTGVGNYGYTF. CDR3 in DNA: TGTGCCAGCAGCTCCCAGACAGGGGTGGGTAACTATGGCTACACCTTC.

The chain uses TRBV19 and TRBJ2-7; the match to TRBD1 covers 7 bases. With V trimmed by 8 bases and J by 2 bases, 9 bases remained unmatched. This CDR3 has 14 amino acids. The germline gives CDR1 LNHDA, CDR2 SQIVND (reference sequence). CDR3 loop: CASRAAQGAYEQYF. CDR3 nucleotide sequence: TGTGCCAGTCGTGCCGCCCAGGGGGCCTACGAGCAGTACTTC. Full variable domain (remainder filled in from reference TRBV19 and TRBJ2-7): DGGITQSPKYLFRKEGQNVTLSCEQNLNHDAMYWYRQDPGQGLRLIYYSQIVNDFQKGDIAEGYSVSREKKESFPLTVTSAQKNPTAFYLCASRAAQGAYEQYFGPGTRLTVT.

The V gene is TRBV6-5, the J gene TRBJ1-1; 7 bases align to TRBD1. This CDR3 region has 17 residues. V was clipped by 4 bases and J by 4 bases; unmatched bases: 15. Germline V CDR1 and CDR2: MNHEY, SVGAGI. CDR3 sequence reads: CASSFRPGTVSATEAFF. The CDR3, as DNA: TGTGCCAGCAGTTTCCGCCCCGGGACAGTCAGCGCCACTGAAGCTTTCTTT.

This clonotype was seen just once. V is TRBV27 and J is TRBJ2-7, with D possibly being TRBD1 or TRBD2 (5 bases each). Germline-derived CDR1 and CDR2 are MNHEY and SMNVEV (reference sequence). CDR3 size: 16 residues. With 5 bases removed from V and 0 bases from J, the gap between germline ends came to 17 bases. The CDR3 loop reads CASSIGPGASSYEQYF. CDR3 nucleotides: TGTGCCAGCAGTATCGGACCCGGGGCGAGCTCCTACGAGCAGTACTTC.

The J gene is TRBJ2-7, the V gene TRBV24-1; 8 bases agree with TRBD1. The germline gives CDR1 KGHDR, CDR2 SFDVKD. CDR3 length equals 13 residues. Trimming cost V 6 bases and J 3 bases; bases outside gene matches: 3. CDR3 sequence: CATSQGQGYEQYF. Written as DNA, the CDR3 is TGTGCCACCAGTCAAGGACAGGGCTACGAGCAGTACTTC.

The chain couples TRBV5-1 to TRBJ2-5; D unresolved. Germline CDR1 SGHRS, CDR2 YFSETQ. The CDR3 contains 16 residues. The V and J ends lost 3 bases and 1 base respectively, with 16 bases between them. The CDR3 loop is CASSSVTEDGQETQYF. The CDR3 bases are TGCGCCAGCAGCTCCGTGACCGAGGACGGCCAAGAGACCCAGTACTTC.

The chain uses TRBV2 and TRBJ2-7; possibly TRBD2 for D (5 bases). From germline, CDR1 is SNHLY and CDR2 FYNNEI. Trimming cost V 0 bases and J 4 bases, with 10 bases left between them. The CDR3 totals 14 residues. CDR3 bases: TGTGCCAGCAGTGAAGCGCGGCGGGTATACGAGCAGTACTTC. It encodes CASSEARRVYEQYF.

The chain couples TRBV4-3 to TRBJ2-4, with TRBD1 matching 7 bases. Germline V lookup: CDR1 LGHNA, CDR2 YSLEER. J gave up 7 bases and V 4 bases, and 10 bases lay outside the gene matches. The CDR3 contains 15 residues. The CDR3: CASSPITGDRNIQYF. CDR3 DNA: TGCGCCAGCAGCCCCATAACAGGGGATCGGAACATTCAGTACTTC.